Presented here are 26 T cell receptor beta chains from one specimen sequenced in a study of T cell responses to AZD1222 COVID-19 vaccine. Some clones are missing from TCRdb's copy, which holds only in-frame ones; the method was immunoSEQ multiplex PCR. The sample holds about 200,000 clones, approximately 90% seen once. The source material was peripheral blood, sampled 28 days after the second dose of the MenACWY control vaccine. The receptors stem from an adult who received the MenACWY meningococcal vaccine as a control.

This clone was seen a single time. The J gene is TRBJ1-6, the V gene TRBV5-5, with D perhaps TRBD1 (6 bases). V was cut by 0 bases and J by 5 bases, with 9 bases left in between. The CDR3 loop spans 15 amino acids. Germline V gives CDR1 SGHKS, CDR2 YYEKEE (reference sequence). The CDR3 coding sequence is TGTGCCAGCAGCTTGGCAGGGGTTAATAATTCACCCCTCCACTTT. Protein product: CASSLAGVNNSPLHF.

The chain links TRBV6-6 to TRBJ1-4; possible D gene TRBD1, 5 bases. The V end lost 2 bases, the J end lost 8 bases, and 12 bases lay between the germline ends. The germline gives CDR1 MNHNY, CDR2 SVGAGI (reference sequence). The CDR3 extends over 14 amino acids. Written as DNA, the CDR3 is TGTGCCAGCAGTTACAACCCAGGGAGGGAAAAACTGTTTTTT. Translated: CASSYNPGREKLFF.

The chain employs TRBV19 and TRBJ2-1, with D hard to call. Trimming shortened V by 3 bases and J by 4 bases, and 13 bases separated the two germline ends. The CDR3 extends over 15 amino acids. CDR1 and CDR2 from the germline V gene are LNHDA and SQIVND (reference sequence). The CDR3 spells CASSILSRAYNEQFF. CDR3 coding DNA: TGTGCCAGTAGTATTCTTAGTCGAGCTTACAATGAGCAGTTCTTC.

This chain links TRBV12-3 or TRBV12-4 with TRBJ2-7; possibly TRBD1 or TRBD2 for D (6 bases each). There are 13 residues in the CDR3. Between the trimmed V and J ends, which lost 3 bases and 4 bases, there was a span of 10 bases. Here the CDR3 DNA reads TGTGCCAGCAGTTTTACGGGGGCATACGAGCAGTACTTC. The encoded protein is CASSFTGAYEQYF.

This rearrangement joins TRBV3-1 (or the pseudogene TRBV3-2) to TRBJ2-5; 9 bases agree with TRBD1. Germline CDR1 reads LGHDT; CDR2 reads YNNKEL (reference sequence). Trimming at V came to 0 bases and at J to 5 bases, leaving 4 bases not matched to a gene. This CDR3 contains 15 residues. In nucleotides, the CDR3 is TGTGCCAGCAGCCAAGAACAGGGGGCTTGGGAGACCCAGTACTTC. Its protein is CASSQEQGAWETQYF.

The chain is built from TRBV9 and TRBJ1-1, with TRBD1 matching 7 bases. V trimming: 5 bases; J trimming: 1 base; junction bases outside the gene matches: 5. The CDR3 runs to 14 residues. Germline V CDR1 and CDR2: SGDLS, YYNGEE. The CDR3 region has the DNA TGTGCCAGCAGTTCGGGACAGCCGAACACTGAAGCTTTCTTT. This gives the protein CASSSGQPNTEAFF.

CDR3 nucleotide sequence: TGTGCCAGCAGCCCACAGGGGGCGGGAGAGACCCAGTACTTC. This translates into CASSPQGAGETQYF. The J gene is TRBJ2-5, the V gene TRBV3-1 (or the pseudogene TRBV3-2); 9 bases map to TRBD1. The ends lost 4 bases at V and 4 bases at J; junction bases unmatched: 4. This CDR3 is 14 amino acids long. The V gene's germline CDR1 is LGHDT and CDR2 YNNKEL (reference sequence).

The chain carries TRBV15 and TRBJ2-1; TRBD1 agrees at 10 bases. V lost 2 bases to trimming and J lost 7 bases; unmatched junction nucleotides: 5. Germline CDR1 is LNHNV and CDR2 is YYDKDF (reference sequence). CDR3 length: 15 amino acids. The CDR3 loop is CATSRQTDRGNEQFF. The DNA for the CDR3 is TGTGCCACCAGCAGACAAACGGACAGGGGGAATGAGCAGTTCTTC.

The chain carries TRBV28 and TRBJ1-2; no clear D. There are 15 residues in the CDR3. Looked up from germline, CDR1 is MDHEN and CDR2 is SYDVKM. The V end was cut by 6 bases, the J end by 5 bases, with 19 bases between. CDR3 coding DNA: TGTGCCAGCAGAGAAATACCGGCAAAGCTGTATGGCTACACCTTC. Amino acids: CASREIPAKLYGYTF.

The V and J genes are TRBV10-1 and TRBJ2-7, with D perhaps matching TRBD1 (6 bases). V gave up 10 bases and J gave up 0 bases, with 13 bases separating them. Germline V gene lookup returns CDR1 WNHNN and CDR2 SYGVQD (reference sequence). The CDR3 sequence is 13 residues long. CDR3 sequence reads: CATSRGISYEQYF. The CDR3 DNA reads as TGCGCCACCAGCAGGGGAATCTCCTACGAGCAGTACTTC.

Points on this clone: One junction end does not reproduce the germline sequence, and a read error may be involved. This chain joins TRBV27 and TRBJ1-5; the D is unclear. CDR3 length: 13 residues. The germline gives CDR1 MNHEY, CDR2 SMNVEV (reference sequence). CDR3 bases: TGTGCCAGCAGGTTCCAGTACGATCAACCCCAGCATTTT. This gives the protein CASRFQYDQPQHF.

The chain links TRBV15 to TRBJ2-1; 12 bases are a match to TRBD2. After removal of 0 bases from V and 2 bases from J, the junction contained 2 bases not matched to a gene. The length of the CDR3 is 17 residues. Germline CDR1 is LNHNV and CDR2 is YYDKDF (reference sequence). CDR3 in amino acids: CATSRESSGRAYNEQFF. CDR3 DNA: TGTGCCACCAGCAGAGAATCTAGCGGGAGGGCCTACAATGAGCAGTTCTTC.

The CDR3 sequence is CASSRGGKEGWRPQHF. CDR3 in DNA: TGTGCCAGTAGTCGGGGGGGGAAAGAGGGCTGGAGGCCCCAGCATTTT. This chain joins TRBV19 and TRBJ1-5; D perhaps matches TRBD1 (5 bases). The CDR3 has 16 amino acids. Germline loops: CDR1 LNHDA, CDR2 SQIVND (reference sequence). With 5 bases removed from V and 9 bases from J, the gap between germline ends came to 23 bases.

The V call is TRBV7-8, the J call TRBJ2-2, with D unclear. In germline, CDR1 is SGHVS, CDR2 FQNEAQ. Trimming pared 2 bases from V and 6 bases from J, leaving 10 bases between. The CDR3 is 14 residues long. The CDR3, as DNA: TGTGCCAGCAGCTTAAACCCCGACGCCGGGGAGCTGTTTTTT. Translation: CASSLNPDAGELFF.

This clone was detected once. The V and J genes are TRBV27 and TRBJ2-7, with TRBD2 matching over 14 bases. The CDR3 has 14 residues. V lost 3 bases and J lost 10; bases outside the gene matches: 5. The germline V gene has CDR1 MNHEY and CDR2 SMNVEV (reference sequence). The CDR3 sequence: CASSLEGLAGAQYF. In nucleotides, the CDR3 is TGTGCCAGCAGTTTGGAGGGACTAGCGGGAGCACAGTACTTC.

In its sample, this clone was seen once. This CDR3 is also generated by other DNA sequences in the sample. This rearrangement joins TRBV28 to TRBJ1-1; TRBD1 agrees at 9 bases. The J segment lost 5 bases and the V segment lost 6 bases, leaving 1 base of the junction unmatched. The CDR3 spans 12 residues. CDR1 is MDHEN and CDR2 is SYDVKM in the germline V gene. In nucleotides, the CDR3 is TGTGCCAGCAGGACAGGGGGGACTGAAGCTTTCTTT. Protein sequence: CASRTGGTEAFF. Looking up the rest from reference TRBV28 and TRBJ1-1 gives the full variable domain: DVKVTQSSRYLVKRTGEKVFLECVQDMDHENMFWYRQDPGLGLRLIYFSYDVKMKEKGDIPEGYSVSREKKERFSLILESASTNQTSMYLCASRTGGTEAFFGQGTRLTVV.

The chain carries TRBV7-2 and TRBJ2-7; 7 positions agree with TRBD1. CDR3 size: 13 residues. Germline V CDR1 and CDR2: SGHTA, FQGNSA. Losses at the gene ends were 5 bases for V and 4 bases for J; bases not matched to a gene: 5. The DNA for the CDR3 is TGTGCCAGCAGCACCTCAGGGGGATACGAGCAGTACTTC. As protein: CASSTSGGYEQYF.

J is TRBJ1-2 and V is TRBV5-1; D call uncertain. Germline-derived CDR1 and CDR2 are SGHRS and YFSETQ. The CDR3 runs 16 residues. V was cut by 3 bases and J by 0 bases, with 15 bases left in between. The CDR3 region is CASSSSAGTANYGYTF. CDR3 coding DNA: TGCGCCAGCAGCTCAAGCGCGGGCACTGCTAACTATGGCTACACCTTC.

There are a few counts of this clone. This rearrangement joins TRBV9 to TRBJ2-1; TRBD2 is a possible D gene (6 bases). The V gene's germline CDR1 is SGDLS and CDR2 YYNGEE. The CDR3 is 14 amino acids. Trimming stripped 3 bases from V and 6 bases from J, with 13 bases between. The CDR3 coding sequence is TGTGCCAGCAGCGCCGGGACTGAGGTCAATGAGCAGTTCTTC. Amino acid sequence: CASSAGTEVNEQFF.

The chain joins TRBV2 to TRBJ2-3; 14 bases line up with TRBD2. V lost 4 bases to trimming and J lost 7 bases; unmatched junction nucleotides: 4. The CDR3 extends over 15 amino acids. Germline assignment: CDR1 SNHLY and CDR2 FYNNEI. CDR3 nucleotides: TGTGCCAGCAGTGCCGGGACTAGCGGGAGCTATACGCAGTATTTT. Translating it yields CASSAGTSGSYTQYF. Based on the CDR3 plus reference TRBV2 and TRBJ2-3, the full variable domain is EPEVTQTPSHQVTQMGQEVILRCVPISNHLYFYWYRQILGQKVEFLVSFYNNEISEKSEIFDDQFSVERPDGSNFTLKIRSTKLEDSAMYFCASSAGTSGSYTQYFGPGTRLTVL.

The chain is built from TRBV2 and TRBJ1-1; no firm D call. Germline values: CDR1 SNHLY, CDR2 FYNNEI. V was trimmed by 1 base and J by 0 bases, leaving 9 bases between them. This CDR3 spans 15 amino acids. The CDR3 here is CASSEGIPLNTEAFF. CDR3 coding DNA: TGTGCCAGCAGTGAAGGGATACCCCTGAACACTGAAGCTTTCTTT.

This clone was counted only a few times. The V call is TRBV5-4, the J call TRBJ2-7; a weak D match, TRBD2 (5 bases). V shed 4 bases and J shed 6 bases, with 11 bases lying between them. The CDR3 totals 12 residues. Germline CDR1 and CDR2: SGHNT and YYREEE (reference sequence). CDR3: CASSALGSEQYF. The CDR3 DNA reads as TGTGCCAGCAGCGCCCTGGGGAGCGAGCAGTACTTC.

V is TRBV7-9 and J is TRBJ2-2; 7 bases line up with TRBD1. V trimming: 1 base; J trimming: 0 bases; junction bases outside the gene matches: 5. The germline V gene has CDR1 SEHNR and CDR2 FQNEAQ (reference sequence). The CDR3 loop spans 17 amino acids. The CDR3 DNA sequence: TGTGCCAGCAGCTTAGGGGCCAGGGGGTCGAACACCGGGGAGCTGTTTTTT. This sequence encodes CASSLGARGSNTGELFF.

The chain has TRBV3-1 (or the pseudogene TRBV3-2) and TRBJ2-6; 7 positions match TRBD1. The V segment lost 5 bases and the J segment 3 bases; nucleotides outside the gene matches: 13. Germline V lookup: CDR1 LGHDT, CDR2 YNNKEL (reference sequence). The CDR3 consists of 18 residues. The DNA for the CDR3 is TGTGCCAGCAGCATCCAAGGCAGGGGGTGGAGTGGGGCCAACGTCCTGACTTTC. Translated, it gives CASSIQGRGWSGANVLTF.

The gene calls are TRBV7-2 and TRBJ1-1; a possible D gene is TRBD1 (5 bases). CDR3 length: 15 amino acids. Between the trimmed V and J ends, which lost 6 bases and 0 bases, there was a span of 14 bases. Germline CDR1 is SGHTA and CDR2 is FQGNSA. CDR3 bases: TGTGCCAGCAGTCGGGAGGGGTTAATGAACACTGAAGCTTTCTTT. Translated: CASSREGLMNTEAFF.

J is TRBJ1-5 and V is TRBV19; D perhaps matches TRBD1 (5 bases). This CDR3 is built from 15 residues. Germline V lookup: CDR1 LNHDA, CDR2 SQIVND (reference sequence). V dropped 4 bases and J dropped 5 bases, with 15 bases sitting between them. The CDR3 sequence: CASSTNKGTYQPQHF. CDR3 coding DNA: TGTGCCAGTAGTACCAACAAAGGGACCTATCAGCCCCAGCATTTT.